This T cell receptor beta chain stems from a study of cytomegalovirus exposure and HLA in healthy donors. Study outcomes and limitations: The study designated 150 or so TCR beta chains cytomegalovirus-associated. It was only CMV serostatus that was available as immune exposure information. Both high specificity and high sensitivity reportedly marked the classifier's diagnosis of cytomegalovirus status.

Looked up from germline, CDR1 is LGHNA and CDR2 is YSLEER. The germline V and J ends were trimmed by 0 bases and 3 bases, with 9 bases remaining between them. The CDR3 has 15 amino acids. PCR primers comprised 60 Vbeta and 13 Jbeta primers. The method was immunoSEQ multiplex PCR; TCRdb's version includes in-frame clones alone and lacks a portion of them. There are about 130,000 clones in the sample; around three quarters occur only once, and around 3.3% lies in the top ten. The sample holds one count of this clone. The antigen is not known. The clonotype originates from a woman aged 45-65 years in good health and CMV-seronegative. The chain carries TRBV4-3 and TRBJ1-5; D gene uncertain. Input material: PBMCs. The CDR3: CASSQERGPNQPQHF. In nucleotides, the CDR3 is TGCGCCAGCAGCCAAGAGCGAGGGCCCAATCAGCCCCAGCATTTT.